The sequence of this T cell receptor beta chain was determined in a study of T-cell reconstitution after alpha-beta-depleted transplantation in children (dated by TCRdb to the mid-2010s). Background for the entire study: The study quantitatively tracked T-cell immune reconstitution after TCRalphabeta/CD19-depleted allogeneic hematopoietic cell transplantation in children using TCR repertoire profiling. What the research found in general, with its limitations: The apparently early recovery of alphabetaT-cell counts about two months after transplant reportedly depended on only several hundred rapidly expanded clones that came from non-depleted graft cells. In some patients, the high TCRbeta diversity seen at day 60 was put down to recipient T cells and intrathymic progenitors that had survived conditioning. Over subsequent months, a decline in hyperexpanded clone frequencies was noted, and after one year, T-cell counts and TCRbeta diversity were mostly ascribed to newly produced T cells.

The library was prepared using PCR. Sequencing instrument: Illumina HiSeq 2500. TCR libraries were prepared with molecular barcoding, using unique molecular identifiers to normalize TCRbeta repertoire quantification. TCRdb trimmed the raw reads at Q25, called clones with MiXCR and kept productive beta chains. Rows with a matching CDR3 protein are joined into one entry that keeps the most common DNA and genes. Within this sample are about 440,000 distinct CDR3 sequences, with around two fifths of them counted one time only. The ten largest clones add up to under 35% of the sample. Concerning this clonotype: No antigen is known for it. No qualities accompany the bases; no much larger clone lies one base away.

The V end loses 7 bases and the J end loses 0 bases, and a stretch of 13 bases separates them. Its CDR3 holds 13 amino acids, cysteine through phenylalanine. The entry retains the CDR3 DNA only, 39 bases that are in frame from base 1. In the germline V gene, CDR1 corresponds to SQVTM and CDR2 to ANQGSEA. The label giving this sample's treatment or condition can be read as: allogeneic hematopoietic cell transplantation with graft depleted of TCRalphabeta T cells and CD19 B cells. Transplant recipients were children who received TCRalphabeta/CD19-depleted allogeneic hematopoietic cell grafts. The V and J segments used are TRBV29-1 and TRBJ2-7; TRBD2 might be the D gene, on 5 matching bases. The receptor comes from a girl aged 2 to 10 with aplastic anemia, due to receive a stem cell transplant. Specimen: PBMCs, collected before TCRalphabeta/CD19-depleted stem cell transplant. DNA sequence: TGCAGCGGACGGTACCGGGACTCCTACGAGCAGTACTTC. Its protein product is CSGRYRDSYEQYF.